This TCR beta chain comes out of a study of beta chain features in type 1 diabetes. Study context: Sorted cells examined across all samples numbered 95 million to 120 million.

There are 15 residues in the CDR3. Germline CDR1 is SEHNR and CDR2 is FQNEAQ (reference sequence). With 4 bases clipped from V and 0 bases from J, the junction kept 3 bases outside the gene matches. This clone was counted a few times. Its antigen remains unidentified. Expressed TCRB transcripts got sequenced, as all isolated RNA was reverse transcribed. Sequencing was performed with immunoSEQ multiplex PCR; in TCRdb, only in-frame clones are kept and a portion is missing. The profile shows about 40,000 clones, approximately 50% of them singletons. Study-wide points: Moderate but significant shortening of TCRB CDR3s was recorded in all four CD4+ subsets from Type 1 diabetes patients.

The source of this sequence is a young woman in good health. Material for sequencing was central memory CD4+ T cells from blood. V and J are TRBV7-9 and TRBJ2-1; 7 bases fit TRBD1. The CDR3 region has the DNA TGTGCCAGCAGCTCGGGACAGAGCTCCTACAATGAGCAGTTCTTC. This gives the protein CASSSGQSSYNEQFF.